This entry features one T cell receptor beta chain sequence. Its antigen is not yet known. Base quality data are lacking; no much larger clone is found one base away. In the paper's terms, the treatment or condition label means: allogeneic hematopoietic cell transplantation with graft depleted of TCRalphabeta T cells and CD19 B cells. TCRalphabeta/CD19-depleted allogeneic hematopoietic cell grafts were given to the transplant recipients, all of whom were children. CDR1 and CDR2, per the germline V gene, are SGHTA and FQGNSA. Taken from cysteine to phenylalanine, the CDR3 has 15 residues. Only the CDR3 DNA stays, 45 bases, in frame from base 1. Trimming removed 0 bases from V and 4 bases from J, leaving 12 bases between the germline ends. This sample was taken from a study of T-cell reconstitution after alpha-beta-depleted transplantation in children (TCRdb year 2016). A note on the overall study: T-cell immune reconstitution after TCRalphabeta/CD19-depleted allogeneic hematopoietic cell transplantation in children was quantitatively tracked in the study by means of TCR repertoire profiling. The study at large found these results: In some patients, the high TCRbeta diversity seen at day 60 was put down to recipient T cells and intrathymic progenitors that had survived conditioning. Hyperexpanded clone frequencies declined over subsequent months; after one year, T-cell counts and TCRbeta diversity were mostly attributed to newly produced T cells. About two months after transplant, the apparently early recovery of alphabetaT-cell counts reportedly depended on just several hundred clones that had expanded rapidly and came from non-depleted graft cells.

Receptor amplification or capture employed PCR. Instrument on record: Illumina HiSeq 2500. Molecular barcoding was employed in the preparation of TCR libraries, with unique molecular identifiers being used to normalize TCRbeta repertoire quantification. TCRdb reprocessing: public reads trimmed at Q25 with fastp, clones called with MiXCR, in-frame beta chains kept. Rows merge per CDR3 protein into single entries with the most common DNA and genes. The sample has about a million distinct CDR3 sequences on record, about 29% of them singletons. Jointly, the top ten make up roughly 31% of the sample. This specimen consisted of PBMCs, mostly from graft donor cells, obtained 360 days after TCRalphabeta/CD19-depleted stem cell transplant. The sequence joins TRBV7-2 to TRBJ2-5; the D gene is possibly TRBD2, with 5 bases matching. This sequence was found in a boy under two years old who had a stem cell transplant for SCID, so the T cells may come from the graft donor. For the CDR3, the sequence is CASSLARVAPETQYF. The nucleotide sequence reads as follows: TGTGCCAGCAGCTTAGCGCGGGTAGCGCCAGAGACCCAGTACTTC.